The 6 T cell receptor beta chains below all came from one sample that was sequenced in a study of blood T cell repertoires in COVID-19. Libraries were prepared by immunoSEQ multiplex PCR; TCRdb keeps only in-frame clonotypes and omits some of them. The sample holds roughly 120,000 clones, roughly 85% seen once. Source material: peripheral blood. The receptors derive from a man aged 30 to 45 with acute or convalescent COVID-19.

This chain uses TRBV2 with TRBJ2-4, with D uncertain. Trimming cost V 4 bases and J 6 bases, with 13 bases left between them. The CDR3 is 14 residues long. Germline assignment: CDR1 SNHLY and CDR2 FYNNEI. The CDR3 spells CASSVSGNGNIQYF. The CDR3 DNA sequence: TGTGCCAGCAGTGTCTCAGGAAACGGAAACATTCAGTACTTC.

The genes are TRBV7-3 and TRBJ2-1, with 9 bases identical to TRBD2. The V gene's germline CDR1 is SGHTA and CDR2 FQGTGA. V lost 2 bases and J lost 7; bases outside the gene matches: 6. CDR3 size: 15 residues. CDR3 sequence (DNA): TGTGCCAGCAGCTTAGAACTAGCGGGCACGAATGAGCAGTTCTTC. Its protein product is CASSLELAGTNEQFF.

This rearrangement joins TRBV4-1 to TRBJ2-7, with TRBD1 as a possible D gene (5 bases). Germline values: CDR1 MGHRA, CDR2 YSYEKL. V lost 3 bases, J lost 1 base, and 13 bases lay in between. The length of the CDR3 is 15 residues. CDR3 sequence: CASSQLGRQSYEQYF. In DNA, the CDR3 is TGCGCCAGCAGCCAGTTGGGCAGACAGTCCTACGAGCAGTACTTC.

CDR3 loop: CASSSAYWGRGDSIYNEQFF. CDR3 coding DNA: TGTGCCAGCAGTTCGGCGTACTGGGGACGCGGGGACTCAATCTACAATGAGCAGTTCTTC. V gene TRBV6-2 or TRBV6-3 combines with J gene TRBJ2-1; D is perhaps TRBD2 (6 bases). This CDR3 is built from 20 residues. V lost 4 bases, J lost 3 bases, and 28 bases lay in between. Germline CDR1 is MNHEY and CDR2 is SVGEGT.

The chain uses TRBV6-5 and TRBJ2-1, with TRBD2 matching over 8 bases. The CDR3 has 15 residues. Germline-derived CDR1 and CDR2 are MNHEY and SVGAGI. Trimming cost V 11 bases and J 6 bases; bases outside gene matches: 15. CDR3 bases: TGTGCCGTTAGGAGGGACGGGAGGGTGACCAATGAGCAGTTCTTC. Translation gives CAVRRDGRVTNEQFF.

The chain uses TRBV18 and TRBJ1-2, with 7 positions matching TRBD1. The trim removed 3 bases at V and 4 bases at J, leaving 14 bases unmatched. The length of the CDR3 is 17 residues. The germline V gene encodes CDR1 KGHSH and CDR2 LQKENI. The CDR3 loop reads CASSPLRDSLPGYGYTF. The CDR3 DNA sequence: TGTGCCAGCTCACCCCTCCGGGACAGCCTCCCTGGCTATGGCTACACCTTC.